This T cell receptor (beta chain) was found in a study of CD8 T cells in Susac syndrome. V lost 7 bases and J lost 0; bases outside the gene matches: 3. The CDR3 is 14 amino acids. Germline values: CDR1 MNHEY, CDR2 SVGEGT. Blood CD8+ and CD4+ T cells underwent high-throughput TCR beta sequencing. The multiple sclerosis controls comprised treatment-naive patients whose relapsing-remitting disease was stable or active. TEMRA cells were FACS-enriched, and CD8+ and CD4+ T cells were isolated negatively. RNA, at about 0.45 to 1 ug, was reverse transcribed with random hexamers. Across 54 Vbeta and 13 Jbeta, immunoSEQ multiplex PCR amplified TCR beta CDR3. Using its own MiXCR run on the immunoSEQ multiplex PCR reads, TCRdb lists one record per CDR3 protein. The sample has 200,000 or so distinct CDR3 sequences, 90% to 95% seen once; the top ten hold about 0.087%. This clonotype was recorded once.

Material: CD4+ T cells from PBMCs. The V and J genes are TRBV6-2 or TRBV6-3 and TRBJ1-1, with 9 positions matching TRBD1. This clonotype was obtained from a human donor with multiple sclerosis. The CDR3 loop reads CASIRDRVNTEAFF. For the CDR3, the DNA is TGTGCCAGCATCCGGGACAGGGTGAACACTGAAGCTTTCTTT.